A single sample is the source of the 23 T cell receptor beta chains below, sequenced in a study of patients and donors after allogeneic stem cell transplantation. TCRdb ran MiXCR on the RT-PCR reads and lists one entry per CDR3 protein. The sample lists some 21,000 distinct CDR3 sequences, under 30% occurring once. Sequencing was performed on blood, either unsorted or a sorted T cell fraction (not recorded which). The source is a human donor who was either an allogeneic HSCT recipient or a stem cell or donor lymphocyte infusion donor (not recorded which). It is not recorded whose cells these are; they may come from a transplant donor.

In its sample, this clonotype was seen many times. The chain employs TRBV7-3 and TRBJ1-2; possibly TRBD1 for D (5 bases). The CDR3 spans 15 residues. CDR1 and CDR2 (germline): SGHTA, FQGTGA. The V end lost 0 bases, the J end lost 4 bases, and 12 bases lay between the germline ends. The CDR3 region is CASSLTGGVPYGYTF. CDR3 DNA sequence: TGTGCCAGCAGCTTAACGGGAGGGGTCCCCTATGGCTACACCTTC.

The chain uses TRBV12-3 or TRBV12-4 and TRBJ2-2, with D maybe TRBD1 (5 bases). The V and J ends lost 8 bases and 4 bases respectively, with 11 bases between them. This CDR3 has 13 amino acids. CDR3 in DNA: TGTGCCAGCGGGGCTTGGGCCACCGGGGAGCTGTTTTTT. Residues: CASGAWATGELFF.

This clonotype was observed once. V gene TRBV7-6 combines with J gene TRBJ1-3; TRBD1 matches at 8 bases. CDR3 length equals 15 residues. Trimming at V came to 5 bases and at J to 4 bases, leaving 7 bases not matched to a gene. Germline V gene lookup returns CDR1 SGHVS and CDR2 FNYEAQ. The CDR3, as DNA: TGTGCCAGCAGCCCGACAGGGGCGGCGGGAAACACCATATATTTT. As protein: CASSPTGAAGNTIYF.

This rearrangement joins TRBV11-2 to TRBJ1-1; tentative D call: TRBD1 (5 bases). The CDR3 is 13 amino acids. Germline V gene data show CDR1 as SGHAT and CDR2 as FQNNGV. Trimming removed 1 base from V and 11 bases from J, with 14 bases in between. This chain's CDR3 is CASSLGVTGVAFF. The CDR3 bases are TGTGCCAGCAGCTTAGGGGTGACGGGGGTGGCTTTCTTT.

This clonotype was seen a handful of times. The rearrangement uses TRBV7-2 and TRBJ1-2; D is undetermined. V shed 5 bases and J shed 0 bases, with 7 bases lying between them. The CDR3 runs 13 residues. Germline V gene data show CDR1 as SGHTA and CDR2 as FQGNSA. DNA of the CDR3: TGTGCCAGCAGCCGCTCGGCTAACTATGGCTACACCTTC. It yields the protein CASSRSANYGYTF.

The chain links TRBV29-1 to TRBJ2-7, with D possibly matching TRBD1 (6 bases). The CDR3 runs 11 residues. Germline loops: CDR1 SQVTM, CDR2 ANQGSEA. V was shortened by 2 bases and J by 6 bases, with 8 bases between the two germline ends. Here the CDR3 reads CSVERGSEQYF. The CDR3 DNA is TGCAGCGTTGAAAGGGGGAGCGAGCAGTACTTC.

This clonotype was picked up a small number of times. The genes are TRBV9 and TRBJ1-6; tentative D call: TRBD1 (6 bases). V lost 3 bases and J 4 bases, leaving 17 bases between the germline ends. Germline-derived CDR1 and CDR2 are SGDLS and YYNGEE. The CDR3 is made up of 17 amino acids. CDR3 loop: CASSGGAGVVYNSPLHF. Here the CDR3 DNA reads TGTGCCAGCAGCGGAGGAGCAGGGGTCGTTTATAATTCACCCCTCCACTTT.

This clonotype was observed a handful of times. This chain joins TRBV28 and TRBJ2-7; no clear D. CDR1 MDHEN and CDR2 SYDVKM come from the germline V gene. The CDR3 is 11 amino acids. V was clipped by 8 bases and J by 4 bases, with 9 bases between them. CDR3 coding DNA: TGTGCCAGCTGGGTGGGGTACGAGCAGTACTTC. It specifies CASWVGYEQYF.

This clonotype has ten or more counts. The CDR3 is CASSPGPMNTEAFF. The CDR3 nucleotides read TGCGCCAGCAGCCCCGGACCGATGAACACTGAAGCTTTCTTT. This rearrangement joins TRBV5-1 to TRBJ1-1, with unresolved D. CDR3 size: 14 residues. Trimming shortened V by 4 bases and J by 0 bases, and 10 bases separated the two germline ends. Germline-derived CDR1 and CDR2 are SGHRS and YFSETQ.

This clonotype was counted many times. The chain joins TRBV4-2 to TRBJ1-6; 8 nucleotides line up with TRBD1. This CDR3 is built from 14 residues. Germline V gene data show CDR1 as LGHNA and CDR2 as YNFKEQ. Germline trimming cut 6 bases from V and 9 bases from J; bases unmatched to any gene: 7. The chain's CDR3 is CASRTGTGVSPLHF. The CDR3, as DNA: TGTGCCAGCAGGACCGGGACAGGAGTTTCACCCCTCCACTTT.

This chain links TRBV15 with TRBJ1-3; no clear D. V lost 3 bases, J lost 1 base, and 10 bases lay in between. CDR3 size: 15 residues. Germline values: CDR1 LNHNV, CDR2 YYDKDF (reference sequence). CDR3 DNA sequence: TGTGCCACCAGCAGGGTTTTGGGGTCTGGAAACACCATATATTTT. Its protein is CATSRVLGSGNTIYF.

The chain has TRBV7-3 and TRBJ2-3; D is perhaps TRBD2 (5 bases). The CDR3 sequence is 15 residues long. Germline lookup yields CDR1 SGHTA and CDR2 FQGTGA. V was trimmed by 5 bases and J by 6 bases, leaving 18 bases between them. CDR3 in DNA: TGTGCCAGCAGCATCGATGGGCCTCGCGGGGATACGCAGTATTTT. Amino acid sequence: CASSIDGPRGDTQYF. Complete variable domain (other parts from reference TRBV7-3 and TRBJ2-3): GAGVSQTPSNKVTEKGKYVELRCDPISGHTALYWYRQSLGQGPEFLIYFQGTGAADDSGLPNDRFFAVRPEGSVSTLKIQRTERGDSAVYLCASSIDGPRGDTQYFGPGTRLTVL.

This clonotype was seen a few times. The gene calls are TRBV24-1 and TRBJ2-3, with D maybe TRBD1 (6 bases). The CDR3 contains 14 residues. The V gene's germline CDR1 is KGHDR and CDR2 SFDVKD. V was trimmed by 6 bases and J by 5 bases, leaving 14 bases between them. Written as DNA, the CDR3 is TGTGCCACCAGTTTCGGGACATTCGAAGATACGCAGTATTTT. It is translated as CATSFGTFEDTQYF.

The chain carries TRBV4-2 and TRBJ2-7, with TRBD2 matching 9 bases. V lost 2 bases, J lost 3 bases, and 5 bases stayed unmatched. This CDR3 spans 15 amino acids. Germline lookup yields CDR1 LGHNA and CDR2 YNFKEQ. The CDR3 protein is CASSQLIAGDYEQYF. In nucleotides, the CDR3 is TGTGCCAGCAGCCAACTTATAGCGGGGGACTACGAGCAGTACTTC.

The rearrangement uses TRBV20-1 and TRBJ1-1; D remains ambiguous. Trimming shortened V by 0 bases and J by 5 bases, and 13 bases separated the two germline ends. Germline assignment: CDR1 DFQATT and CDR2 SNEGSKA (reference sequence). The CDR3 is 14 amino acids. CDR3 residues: CSARDGVRPTEAFF. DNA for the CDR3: TGCAGTGCTAGAGATGGGGTGAGGCCAACTGAAGCTTTCTTT.

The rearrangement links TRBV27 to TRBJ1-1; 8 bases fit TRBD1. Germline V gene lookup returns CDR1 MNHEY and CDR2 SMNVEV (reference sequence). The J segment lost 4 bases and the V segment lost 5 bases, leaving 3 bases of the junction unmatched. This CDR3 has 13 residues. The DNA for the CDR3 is TGTGCCAGCAGTGACAGGGGTATCACTGAAGCTTTCTTT. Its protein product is CASSDRGITEAFF.

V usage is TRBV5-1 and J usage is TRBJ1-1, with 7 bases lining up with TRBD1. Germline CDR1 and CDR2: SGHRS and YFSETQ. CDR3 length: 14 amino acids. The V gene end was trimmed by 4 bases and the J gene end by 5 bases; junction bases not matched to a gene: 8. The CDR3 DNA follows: TGCGCCAGCAGCCACCGGACAGGTGGTACTGAAGCTTTCTTT. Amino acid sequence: CASSHRTGGTEAFF.

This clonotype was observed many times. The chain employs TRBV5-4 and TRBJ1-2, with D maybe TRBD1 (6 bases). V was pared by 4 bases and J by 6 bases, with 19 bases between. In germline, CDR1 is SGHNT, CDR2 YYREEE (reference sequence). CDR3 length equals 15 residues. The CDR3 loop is CASSPGGGRRDGYTF. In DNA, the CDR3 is TGTGCCAGCAGCCCGGGAGGGGGGCGGCGGGATGGCTACACCTTC.

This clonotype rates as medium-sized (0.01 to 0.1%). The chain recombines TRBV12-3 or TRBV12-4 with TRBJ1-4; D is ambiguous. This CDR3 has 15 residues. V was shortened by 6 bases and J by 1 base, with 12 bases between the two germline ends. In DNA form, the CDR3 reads TGTGCCAGCAGAGCCCTGGGAGGAACTAATGAAAAACTGTTTTTT. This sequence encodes CASRALGGTNEKLFF.

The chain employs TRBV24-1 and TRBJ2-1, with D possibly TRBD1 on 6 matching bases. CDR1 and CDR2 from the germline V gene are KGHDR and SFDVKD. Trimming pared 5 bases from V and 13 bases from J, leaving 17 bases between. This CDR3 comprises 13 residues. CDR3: CATSGFTGWKQFF. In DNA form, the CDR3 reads TGTGCCACCAGTGGCTTTACAGGGTGGAAACAGTTCTTC.

The CDR3 loop reads CASGLSGRHNYGYTF. The CDR3 DNA reads as TGTGCTAGTGGTCTATCCGGACGCCATAACTATGGCTACACCTTC. The chain combines TRBV12-5 with TRBJ1-2; D call uncertain. CDR1 and CDR2 from the germline V gene are LGHNT and FRNRAP. V gave up 5 bases and J gave up 1 base, with 14 bases separating them. The CDR3 has 15 amino acids.

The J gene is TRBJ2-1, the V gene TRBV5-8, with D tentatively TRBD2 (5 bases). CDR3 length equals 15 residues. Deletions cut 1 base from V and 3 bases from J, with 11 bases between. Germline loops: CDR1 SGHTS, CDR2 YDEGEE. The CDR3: CASSLRGYDYNEQFF. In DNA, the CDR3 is TGTGCCAGCAGCTTGCGAGGGTACGACTACAATGAGCAGTTCTTC.

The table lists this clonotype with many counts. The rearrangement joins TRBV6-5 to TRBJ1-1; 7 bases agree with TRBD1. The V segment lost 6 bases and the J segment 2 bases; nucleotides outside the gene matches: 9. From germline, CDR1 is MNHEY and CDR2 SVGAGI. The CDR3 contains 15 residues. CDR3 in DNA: TGTGCCAGCAGGGAATACAGGGGCGGTAACACTGAAGCTTTCTTT. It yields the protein CASREYRGGNTEAFF.